The rows below give T cell receptor beta chains drawn from one sample of a study of T-cell memory formation after mild COVID-19. TCRdb recomputed calls from the 5' RACE reads with MiXCR, one row per CDR3 protein. Here the sample spans about 140,000 distinct CDR3 sequences, about 14% being singletons. Sequenced input: PBMCs or a T cell subset sorted from them (not recorded which). The receptor source for this set is an adult woman who had mild COVID-19 (a few samples of this study predate the infection). Cell type and time point are not known. Both conserved end residues are part of each CDR3. A D gene is named only where the DNA matches it firmly. Rows give clone size only sometimes, using once, few, many, or a class for an expanded clone.

size	V	J	D	DNA	CDR3
few	TRBV6-2/TRBV6-3	TRBJ1-1	-	TGTGCCAGCAGTATACAGGGCACCGAAGCTTTCTTT	CASSIQGTEAFF
-	TRBV7-9	TRBJ1-5	-	TGTGCCAGCAGCTTAGGGATAGGGGGCAATCAGCCCCAGCATTTT	CASSLGIGGNQPQHF
few	TRBV19	TRBJ2-1	-	TGTGCCAGTAGTACGTATCCGGGACTTGAGCAGTTCTTC	CASSTYPGLEQFF
-	TRBV20-1	TRBJ2-5	-	TGCAGTGCGCTTCCGCATAGGGTTGAACGGACCCAGTACTTC	CSALPHRVERTQYF
-	TRBV4-1	TRBJ1-5	TRBD1	TGCGCCAGCAGCCAAGAGGGGTCGGGACAGCGAGTGGGTCAGCCCCAGCATTTT	CASSQEGSGQRVGQPQHF
many	TRBV4-3	TRBJ2-1	TRBD2	TGCGCCAGCAGCGATAGCGGGAGAGACTACAATGAGCAGTTCTTC	CASSDSGRDYNEQFF
many	TRBV20-1	TRBJ1-5	-	TGCAGTGCTCCTACGACGGGCAATCAGCCCCAGCATTTT	CSAPTTGNQPQHF
few	TRBV7-3	TRBJ2-2	TRBD2	TGTGCCAGCAGCTTTCCCCCCGGGACTAGCTCTTCCGGGGAGCTGTTTTTT	CASSFPPGTSSSGELFF
-	TRBV12-3/TRBV12-4	TRBJ2-5	-	TGTGCCAGCAGAATCGACGGAGTCCAAGAGACCCAGTACTTC	CASRIDGVQETQYF
-	TRBV16	TRBJ2-3	-	TGTGCCAGCAGCCAACCGGGACTTCTTAGCACAGATACGCAGTATTTT	CASSQPGLLSTDTQYF
few	TRBV6-5	TRBJ1-2	TRBD1	TGTGCCAGCAGTTTTCAGGGGGCAGCAGGCTACACCTTC	CASSFQGAAGYTF
few	TRBV4-1	TRBJ1-1	-	TGCGCCAGCAGGCGCATATTGACAGGTGATGAAGCTTTCTTT	CASRRILTGDEAFF
many	TRBV4-1	TRBJ2-7	-	TGCGCCAGCAACCGGGACGCGAGCTCCTACGAGCAGTACTTC	CASNRDASSYEQYF
few	TRBV5-1	TRBJ2-1	-	TGCGCCAGCAGCTTTACCTCCGGGACATTCTACAATGAGCAGTTCTTC	CASSFTSGTFYNEQFF
-	TRBV7-3	TRBJ1-6	-	TGTGCCAGCAGCCCTAATGCGCAGGGGAGGTGGAACCGGAATTCACCCCTCCACTTT	CASSPNAQGRWNRNSPLHF
few	TRBV7-9	TRBJ2-1	-	TGTGCCAGCAGCTTTTCGCAGGGTATGAGGAATGAGCAGTTCTTC	CASSFSQGMRNEQFF
few	TRBV24-1	TRBJ2-5	-	TGTGCCACCAGTGATGGTCCGTTGGAGACCCAGTACTTC	CATSDGPLETQYF
-	TRBV5-1	TRBJ1-1	-	TGCGCCAGCAGCGGGCCTCATACAGGGTCACACACTGAAGCTTTCTTT	CASSGPHTGSHTEAFF
-	TRBV7-6	TRBJ2-2	TRBD2	TGTGCCAGCAGCCTGGCTAGCGGGGGATTCACCGGGGAGCTGTTTTTT	CASSLASGGFTGELFF
few	TRBV4-1	TRBJ2-2	-	TGCGCCAGCAAACCAGGGTCCGGGGAGCTGTTTTTT	CASKPGSGELFF
many	TRBV7-9	TRBJ1-5	-	TGTGCCAGCAGCTTAGTCGGTCAGCCCCAGCATTTT	CASSLVGQPQHF
few	TRBV19	TRBJ2-1	-	TGTGCCAGTAGTATAAGGTACAGCTCCTACAATGAGCAGTTCTTC	CASSIRYSSYNEQFF
few	TRBV19	TRBJ1-2	TRBD1	TGTGCCAGTAGTCCCCACGGCCAGGGGGACGATGGCTACACCTTC	CASSPHGQGDDGYTF
-	TRBV5-6	TRBJ2-7	-	TGTGCCAGCAGCCACCGACAGGCCTACGAGCAGTACTTC	CASSHRQAYEQYF
-	TRBV19	TRBJ2-1	TRBD2	TGTGCCAGTAGTATACTAGCGGGAGGCAATGAGCAGTTCTTC	CASSILAGGNEQFF
-	TRBV4-1	TRBJ2-1	TRBD2	TGCGCCAGCAGCCAGGGACTAGCGGGAGCCAATGAGCAGTTCTTC	CASSQGLAGANEQFF
-	TRBV7-8	TRBJ2-1	-	TGTGCCAGCAGCTTACAGGCTGCAGGCGGAGGGTGGGGGAATGAGCAGTTCTTC	CASSLQAAGGGWGNEQFF
-	TRBV4-1	TRBJ1-2	TRBD1	TGCGCCAGCAGCCACCCCGGACAGGGGCACTATGGCTACACCTTC	CASSHPGQGHYGYTF
few	TRBV23-1	TRBJ2-1	-	TGCGCCAGCAGTCAATCTAAGGTCGTTGTTTCGGCCGGTGAGCAGTTCTTC	CASSQSKVVVSAGEQFF
many	TRBV27	TRBJ2-1	TRBD2	TGTGCCAGCATTTTTACCGGGACTAGCGGGAGGCGAGTGTCCTACAATGAGCAGTTCTTC	CASIFTGTSGRRVSYNEQFF
-	TRBV5-1	TRBJ1-1	TRBD1	TGCGCCAGCAGCTTGGTGGGACAGGGCCCTGGGAACACTGAAGCTTTCTTT	CASSLVGQGPGNTEAFF
-	TRBV11-2	TRBJ2-7	-	TGTGCCAGCAGCTCCGGACCAGGAGCCTCCTACGAGCAGTACTTC	CASSSGPGASYEQYF
many	TRBV3-1	TRBJ2-5	-	TGTGCCAGCAGCCAAGATCCTGCCCAAGAGACCCAGTACTTC	CASSQDPAQETQYF
-	TRBV4-2	TRBJ2-1	-	TGTGCCAGCAGCCAGGGGCGGGGTATTGAGCAGTTCTTC	CASSQGRGIEQFF
few	TRBV29-1	TRBJ2-7	TRBD1	TGCAGCGTTTCTGACAGGGACTCCTACGAGCAGTACTTC	CSVSDRDSYEQYF
-	TRBV9	TRBJ1-2	-	TGTGCCAGCAGCGCCGCCGGGACGAGGGGCTACACCTTC	CASSAAGTRGYTF
few	TRBV6-2/TRBV6-3	TRBJ1-1	-	TGTGCCAGCAGTTTGGCGGCCCGCGGTGAAGCTTTCTTT	CASSLAARGEAFF
-	TRBV5-6	TRBJ2-7	-	TGTGCCAGCAGCTCATCAGGGGCCACCTACGAGCAGTACTTC	CASSSSGATYEQYF
few	TRBV20-1	TRBJ1-6	-	TGCAGTGCTAGTGACTTGAGTCGGGACTATAATTCACCCCTCCACTTT	CSASDLSRDYNSPLHF
many	TRBV5-1	TRBJ2-1	TRBD1	TGCGCCAGCAGCCCGACAGGGGGTCATTCCTACAATGAGCAGTTCTTC	CASSPTGGHSYNEQFF
-	TRBV12-3/TRBV12-4	TRBJ2-5	TRBD1	TGTGCCAGCACGACAGGGGGAGAGACCCAGTACTTC	CASTTGGETQYF
-	TRBV2	TRBJ2-4	TRBD2	TGTGCCAGCAGTGAAATGGCCGGGACTATTAGGGACATTCAGTACTTC	CASSEMAGTIRDIQYF
-	TRBV18	TRBJ2-1	TRBD2	TGTGCCAGCTCCCCCGTAGCGGGAGGGCCAGGAGATGAGCAGTTCTTC	CASSPVAGGPGDEQFF
few	TRBV29-1	TRBJ2-7	-	TGCAGCGCCACCAGTGGTGAGACCTACGAGCAGTACTTC	CSATSGETYEQYF
-	TRBV7-6	TRBJ2-3	-	TGTGCCAGCAGCTTCGGCGGGGCTGAGGTAGATACGCAGTATTTT	CASSFGGAEVDTQYF
-	TRBV12-3/TRBV12-4	TRBJ2-7	-	TGTGCCAGCACCCTGGGGGGGGACAGGGAGCAGTACTTC	CASTLGGDREQYF
few	TRBV30	TRBJ2-7	-	TGTGCCTGGAGTGTAGGCGACCTAGACCGCTACGCGCAGTACTTC	CAWSVGDLDRYAQYF
few	TRBV2	TRBJ2-3	TRBD2	TGTGCCAGCAGGGGACCGGGACTAGCGGGAGTGGATACGCAGTATTTT	CASRGPGLAGVDTQYF
few	TRBV9	TRBJ1-6	-	TGTGCCAGCAGCGTAGACCGAGGGCTCGGATCACCCCTCCACTTT	CASSVDRGLGSPLHF
few	TRBV29-1	TRBJ2-5	TRBD1	TGCAGCGTTGAGGGGACAGCGACAAAAGAGACCCAGTACTTC	CSVEGTATKETQYF
once	TRBV11-1	TRBJ1-1	-	TGTGCCAGCAGCAGTGGGTCAGGAGGCACTGAAGCTTTCTTT	CASSSGSGGTEAFF
-	TRBV6-2/TRBV6-3	TRBJ2-1	-	TGTGCCAGCAGTCAGGTACTAGCCGGCGATGAGCAGTTCTTC	CASSQVLAGDEQFF
many	TRBV13	TRBJ2-1	-	TGTGCCAGCATTGGACTGCGCAATGAGCAGTTCTTC	CASIGLRNEQFF
-	TRBV29-1	TRBJ2-3	-	TGCAGCGGCAGCGGGCTCGACACAGATACGCAGTATTTT	CSGSGLDTDTQYF
few	TRBV29-1	TRBJ2-2	-	TGCAGCGTTGTAAGGGCTTTCACCGGGGAGCTGTTTTTT	CSVVRAFTGELFF
-	TRBV24-1	TRBJ2-3	-	TGTGCCACCAGTGACCCAACTCGAGACGGGGACCCGACGCAGTATTTT	CATSDPTRDGDPTQYF
-	TRBV4-1	TRBJ1-1	-	TGCGCCAGCAGTCGGGGCCGGAACACTGAAGCTTTCTTT	CASSRGRNTEAFF
-	TRBV7-9	TRBJ1-2	-	TGTGCCAGCAGCCCCTTGGACAGCATCTATGGCTACACCTTC	CASSPLDSIYGYTF
few	TRBV7-9	TRBJ1-1	-	TGTGCCAGCAGCTTAAGGGCGGCCCCTGAAGCTTTCTTT	CASSLRAAPEAFF
few	TRBV7-2	TRBJ2-7	-	TGTGCCAGCAGCTTAGCGGCCGGAGTGAACTCGAACGAGCAGTACTTC	CASSLAAGVNSNEQYF